This T cell receptor (beta chain) was documented in a study of T cell responses to AZD1222 COVID-19 vaccine (dated by TCRdb to the early 2020s). Notes on the research overall: A total of just over 230 trial participants underwent TCR sequencing, of whom 200 to 220 had received two doses of AZD1222 and roughly 26 had received two doses of the MenACWY control vaccine. Enrollment into the trials was organized by age into subgroups of 18-55, 56-69 and 70-plus years, and those subgroups contained roughly 150, 30 and 60 TCR-sequenced participants, respectively. The paper as a whole reports these results and caveats: Because no day 14 peak-response samples were available, the repertoires could be characterized only after the peak T cell response. Most participants were white British and females outnumbered males, and the authors suggested that clonal diversity may have been underestimated. In the small 56-69-year group, the increase in depth fell short of significance, most likely because of low power. A significant rise in spike-specific TCR breadth and depth was observed after two AZD1222 doses relative to day 0 and relative to MenACWY recipients. Reportedly, close to half of the unique spike-specific TCRs recognized epitopes lying outside the regions that are mutated in the B.1.351 and B.1.1.7 variants. Only five or six AZD1222 recipients were SARS-CoV-2 seropositive at baseline, limiting conclusions about previously exposed vaccinees. Vaccine-associated CD4 TCRs spanned the whole spike protein, with dominant responses in regions 160-218 and 743-854.

According to the germline V gene, CDR1 reads KGHSH and CDR2 reads LQKENI. V is trimmed back by 5 bases and J by 9 bases, and the junction contains 12 bases that no gene match accounts for. Inclusive of the bounding cysteine and phenylalanine, the CDR3 is 14 residues long. Left in the record is the CDR3 DNA by itself, 42 bases read in frame from the first base. As for this clone: No antigen is known for it. One base away there is no much larger clone; base qualities are not given.

The CDR3 regions of human TCRbeta chains were analyzed by immunosequencing. Per the source publication's procedure: TCRs in the repertoires were compared against a reference library of SARS-CoV-2-specific TCRs that had been generated with the MIRA antigen-specificity platform. Breadth meant the fraction of unique TCRs that were SARS-CoV-2-associated, whereas depth meant the fraction of total T cells that were SARS-CoV-2-associated. Using the MIRA data, each spike-specific TCR was mapped to the spike region that the TCR reacts to and placed in a CD4 or CD8 class. Log10-transformed breadth and depth values were compared by one-way ANOVA with Sidak's multiple comparisons tests. TCRdb retrieved this table from immuneACCESS and kept in-frame rearrangements only. Not all clones are present; in checked studies, unresolved V genes account for under half, and no reason is known for the remainder. V and J calls plus clone size are reproduced from that table; the DNA served to infer D and trimming. The sample contains 80,000 to 95,000 clones, 90% of them found a single time. Around 5.8% of the sample rests with the top ten.

The time point label of this sample denotes: about 28 days (+/-7) after the second vaccine dose. AZD1222 recipients whose second dose came at about 4 weeks and those whose second dose came at about 12 weeks were combined into one group, since spike-specific TCR depth and breadth did not differ between the two schedules. Vaccinee samples came from UK trials COV001 and COV002, including a single-blind randomized controlled phase 2/3 trial of AZD1222 (ChAdOx1 nCoV-19) in healthy adults. For TCRbeta chain sequencing, PBMC samples were collected from trial participants at day 0 and at day 28 after the second dose.

The V and J genes are TRBV18 and TRBJ1-2; 7 bases in the middle match TRBD1. This TCR came from an adult who received the AZD1222 COVID-19 vaccine. The sequenced sample was peripheral blood, obtained 28 days after the second AZD1222 dose. CDR3 sequence: CASSEVTKTGSYTF. The nucleotide sequence is given as TGTGCCAGCTCAGAAGTGACCAAGACAGGGAGCTACACCTTC.